This T cell receptor (beta chain) came from a study of T cell responses to AZD1222 COVID-19 vaccine. TCRdb's table, derived via immunoSEQ multiplex PCR, lists solely in-frame clones and lacks some. This sample has tens of thousands of clones; 90% occur once, and the top ten carry about 3.5%. Points from the study as a whole: Reportedly, nearly half of unique spike TCRs recognized epitopes outside B.1.351/B.1.1.7 mutations. There were vaccine-associated CD4 TCRs across spike, dominant at 160-218 and 743-854.

As to this clone: Its antigen remains unknown.

Both about-4-week and about-12-week second-dose recipients were combined. The sequenced sample was peripheral blood, obtained 28 days after the second AZD1222 dose. The receptor's source is an adult who received the AZD1222 COVID-19 vaccine.

This CDR3 is CAISDQRLGTYEQYF. Written as DNA, the CDR3 is TGTGCCATCAGTGACCAGCGTCTGGGGACCTACGAGCAGTACTTC. This chain uses TRBV10-3 with TRBJ2-7; no clear D gene. The CDR3 runs 15 residues. CDR1 ENHRY and CDR2 SYGVKD come from the germline V gene. The ends were cut back, 3 bases at V and 2 bases at J, with 14 bases in the middle.